This TCR beta chain emerged from a study of T cells in localized non-small cell lung cancer. Study outcomes and limitations: Uninvolved adjacent lung had more T cell clonality than any other tissue, topping tumor.

TCRdb's copy holds only in-frame clones and misses some; the assay was immunoSEQ multiplex PCR. In the table there are a few thousand clones, 25% to 35% of which are singletons. This clone was seen more than once but under ten times. The antigen is unknown. The length of the CDR3 is 14 residues. V dropped 3 bases and J dropped 3 bases, with 11 bases sitting between them. The V gene's germline CDR1 is SGHNT and CDR2 YENEEA. V and J are TRBV11-3 and TRBJ1-1; D gene unclear. Specimen: normal lung tissue next to the tumor, collected before any cancer treatment. The clonotype originates from a man aged 35-69 years with stage I lung adenocarcinoma. The CDR3 region is CASSLGGRDTEAFF. The CDR3 region has the DNA TGTGCCAGCAGCTTGGGAGGACGGGACACTGAAGCTTTCTTT.